This T cell receptor beta chain is drawn from a study of immune characterization of retroperitoneal liposarcoma. Germline V lookup: CDR1 MNHGY, CDR2 SVAAGI. The CDR3 runs to 14 residues. Trimming removed 1 base at V and 10 bases at J, with 14 bases between. TCRdb re-called the PCR reads through MiXCR, storing one row per CDR3 protein. The sample consists of 10,000 to 11,000 distinct CDR3 sequences, under 30% of them appearing once. This clonotype has only a few counts. Sample: blood. The gene calls are TRBV6-9 and TRBJ2-1, with D hard to call. The source of this sequence is a male donor with retroperitoneal liposarcoma. CDR3 DNA: TGTGCCAGCAGTTATTACGGCAGTTCCTACGAGCAGTTCTTC. Translating it yields CASSYYGSSYEQFF.